This T cell receptor (beta chain) was profiled in a study of cytomegalovirus exposure and HLA in healthy donors. Study-level background: Unique TCRs numbering 75 million to 95 million, obtained from HLA-typed donors, made up an early data release. General study results and limits: Most observed TCR sequences were rare, whereas some public TCRs were detected in many donors. The study put 150 to 200 TCR beta chains on its list as cytomegalovirus-associated.

Vbeta (60) and Jbeta (13) primers were used in the PCR. Method: immunoSEQ multiplex PCR; TCRdb's copy keeps in-frame clones and lacks some. In the table there are around 190,000 clones, roughly 75% of which are singletons. This clone was counted a few times. The antigen is not known. Germline values: CDR1 KGHSH, CDR2 LQKENI. The CDR3 loop spans 14 amino acids. The V segment lost 5 bases and the J segment 3 bases; nucleotides outside the gene matches: 6. The TCR originated in a man aged 40-49 years in good health and CMV-seronegative. Sequencing was carried out using PBMCs. The V and J genes are TRBV18 and TRBJ2-7; 8 bases align to TRBD1. The CDR3 DNA sequence: TGTGCCAGCTCAGCCGGGACAGGTATCTACGAGCAGTACTTC. Protein: CASSAGTGIYEQYF.